This TCR beta chain was captured in a study of neurological immune-mediated disorders. Overall study findings and caveats: HTLV-1-associated myelopathy had the most TCR clonal expansion, and multiple sclerosis had the least, less than healthy controls.

Worth noting for this clonotype: Its target is unknown.

A total of 2 million PBMCs stored at -80 degrees C provided the unsorted libraries. By 5'RACE with 10-nucleotide random UMIs, the cDNA was made. MiXCR, applied by TCRdb to the 5' RACE reads, yields one record per CDR3 protein. The sample consists of more than 20,000 distinct CDR3 sequences, over 12% of them appearing once. The V gene lost 0 bases and the J gene lost 1 base, with 10 bases spanning the gap. Germline CDR1 and CDR2: SGHRS and YFSETQ. The CDR3 sequence is 15 residues long. The receptor was derived from a female donor with HTLV-1-associated myelopathy (HAM/TSP). J is TRBJ1-1 and V is TRBV5-1; D remains ambiguous. The specimen was PBMCs. The CDR3 DNA is TGCGCCAGCAGCTTGGAGGGAAGCAAGAACACTGAAGCTTTCTTT. Protein product: CASSLEGSKNTEAFF. Full variable domain (outside the CDR3, taken from reference TRBV5-1 and TRBJ1-1): KAGVTQTPRYLIKTRGQQVTLSCSPISGHRSVSWYQQTPGQGLQFLFEYFSETQRNKGNFPGRFSGRQFSNSRSEMNVSTLELGDSALYLCASSLEGSKNTEAFFGQGTRLTVV.